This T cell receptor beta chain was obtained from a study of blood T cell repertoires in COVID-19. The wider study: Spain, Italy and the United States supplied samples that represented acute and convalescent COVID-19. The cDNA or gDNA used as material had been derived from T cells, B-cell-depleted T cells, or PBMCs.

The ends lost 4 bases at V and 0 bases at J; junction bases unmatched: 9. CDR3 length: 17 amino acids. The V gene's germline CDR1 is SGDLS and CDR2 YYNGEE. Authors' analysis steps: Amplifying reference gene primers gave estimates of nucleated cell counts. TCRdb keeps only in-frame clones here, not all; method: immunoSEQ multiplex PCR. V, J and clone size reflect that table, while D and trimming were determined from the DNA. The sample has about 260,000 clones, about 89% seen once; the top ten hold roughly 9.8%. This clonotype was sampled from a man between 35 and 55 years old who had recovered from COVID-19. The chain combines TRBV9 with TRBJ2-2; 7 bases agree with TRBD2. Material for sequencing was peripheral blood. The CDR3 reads CASSILSGATNTGELFF. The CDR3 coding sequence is TGTGCCAGCAGCATCCTCAGCGGGGCCACGAACACCGGGGAGCTGTTTTTT.